These T cell receptor beta chains were read from a single sample in a study of blood T cell repertoires in COVID-19. Clones were sequenced by immunoSEQ multiplex PCR, and TCRdb holds only the in-frame ones, with some missing. The sample lists about 170,000 clones, approximately 92% occurring once. Sample: peripheral blood. Every receptor here comes from a man in his thirties or forties with COVID-19, enrolled during active disease. CDR3s include the opening cysteine and the closing phenylalanine or tryptophan. The order of the fields is J gene, clone size, D gene, V gene, CDR3 protein, CDR3 DNA. D genes are given only for firm matches. The size of a clone is reported for some rows only, either as once, few or many, or as a class for expanded clones.

>TRBJ2-5|NA|NA|TRBV18
CASSARGGRETQYF
TGTGCCAGCTCTGCCAGGGGTGGACGAGAGACCCAGTACTTC
>TRBJ1-5|NA|NA|TRBV9
CASSVEGGADQPQHF
TGTGCCAGCAGTGTCGAGGGAGGGGCTGATCAGCCCCAGCATTTT
>TRBJ1-5|NA|TRBD1|TRBV2
CASSETGGGQPQHF
TGTGCCAGCAGTGAAACAGGGGGCGGTCAGCCCCAGCATTTT
>TRBJ2-2|NA|NA|TRBV5-4
CASVQGLGGGELFF
TGTGCCAGCGTGCAGGGTTTGGGCGGCGGGGAGCTGTTTTTT
>TRBJ2-2|once|NA|TRBV5-8
CASSLLLAETNTGELFF
TGTGCCAGCAGCTTATTACTAGCAGAAACGAACACCGGGGAGCTGTTTTTT
>TRBJ2-1|NA|NA|TRBV27
CASSLAGSSYNEQFF
TGTGCCAGCAGTTTGGCTGGGAGCTCCTACAATGAGCAGTTCTTC
>TRBJ2-3|NA|TRBD2|TRBV7-2
CASSPGPWAGGGNTQYF
TGTGCCAGCAGCCCCGGTCCTTGGGCGGGAGGAGGTAATACGCAGTATTTT
>TRBJ1-2|NA|NA|TRBV3-1/TRBV3-2
CASSRAGTPYGYTF
TGTGCCAGCAGTCGCGCCGGGACACCCTATGGCTACACCTTC
>TRBJ2-5|NA|TRBD2|TRBV24-1
CATSDTLAGGDQETQYF
TGTGCCACCAGTGACACATTAGCGGGAGGGGACCAAGAGACCCAGTACTTC
>TRBJ2-3|NA|TRBD2|TRBV6-5
CASSYSGGLADTQYF
TGTGCCAGCAGTTACTCGGGGGGGTTGGCAGATACGCAGTATTTT
>TRBJ2-7|NA|TRBD1|TRBV27
CASRGPGQGPYEQYF
TGTGCCAGCAGGGGCCCGGGACAGGGGCCCTACGAGCAGTACTTC
>TRBJ1-5|few|NA|TRBV7-9
CASSLVGSGSNQPQHF
TGTGCCAGCAGCTTAGTCGGATCGGGTAGCAATCAGCCCCAGCATTTT
>TRBJ1-1|NA|TRBD1|TRBV5-1
CASSLLVGGRTEAFF
TGCGCCAGCAGCTTGTTGGTAGGGGGCAGAACTGAAGCTTTCTTT
>TRBJ1-5|NA|TRBD1|TRBV6-5
CASSYFGQGNQPQHF
TGTGCCAGCAGTTACTTTGGACAGGGCAATCAGCCCCAGCATTTT
>TRBJ1-5|NA|NA|TRBV9
CASSVGGRAINQPQHF
TGTGCCAGCAGCGTAGGAGGTAGAGCGATCAATCAGCCCCAGCATTTT
>TRBJ2-5|once|NA|TRBV2
CASSRRGALTPRETQYF
TGTGCCAGCAGCAGACGGGGGGCCCTCACCCCACGGGAGACCCAGTACTTC
>TRBJ1-5|once|NA|TRBV7-2
CASSLAGGGGQPQHF
TGTGCCAGCAGCTTAGCGGGAGGGGGTGGTCAGCCCCAGCATTTT
>TRBJ2-3|NA|TRBD2|TRBV7-9
CASSLSGLGFTDTQYF
TGTGCCAGCAGCTTATCCGGACTAGGATTCACAGATACGCAGTATTTT
>TRBJ2-5|NA|NA|TRBV21-1
CASSKVAPIGTGQETQYF
TGTGCCAGCAGCAAAGTAGCCCCCATCGGGACAGGCCAAGAGACCCAGTACTTC
>TRBJ2-1|NA|NA|TRBV24-1
CATSDLGLGRVGYNEQFF
TGTGCCACCAGTGATTTGGGGCTGGGCAGGGTAGGCTACAATGAGCAGTTCTTC
>TRBJ1-2|NA|NA|TRBV24-1
CATSDPGLYYGYTF
TGTGCCACCAGTGATCCAGGGTTGTACTATGGCTACACCTTC
>TRBJ1-5|NA|TRBD1|TRBV28
CASSPRTGGNQPQHF
TGTGCCAGCAGCCCCAGGACAGGGGGAAATCAGCCCCAGCATTTT
>TRBJ1-4|NA|TRBD1|TRBV7-9
CASSSNRGPINEKLFF
TGTGCCAGCAGCTCGAACAGGGGGCCCATCAATGAAAAACTGTTTTTT
>TRBJ1-2|NA|TRBD1|TRBV5-1
CASSLGTANYGYTF
TGCGCCAGCAGCTTAGGGACAGCTAACTATGGCTACACCTTC
>TRBJ2-7|NA|TRBD1|TRBV12-3/TRBV12-4
CASSFGTETEQYF
TGTGCCAGCAGTTTCGGGACAGAGACCGAGCAGTACTTC
>TRBJ2-1|NA|NA|TRBV6-5
CASSYPGDRPRDEQFF
TGTGCCAGCAGTTACCCAGGGGACCGACCTAGGGATGAGCAGTTCTTC
>TRBJ1-1|NA|TRBD1|TRBV18
CASSSGQDTEAFF
TGTGCCAGCTCATCGGGACAGGACACTGAAGCTTTCTTT
>TRBJ2-5|NA|NA|TRBV7-3
CASSPGGKETQYF
TGTGCCAGCAGCCCCGGGGGAAAGGAGACCCAGTACTTC
>TRBJ2-1|NA|NA|TRBV6-5
CASSYGGHSYNEQFF
TGTGCCAGCAGTTACGGGGGACACTCCTACAATGAGCAGTTCTTC
>TRBJ2-6|NA|NA|TRBV6-1
CASSDWAGSGANVLTF
TGTGCCAGCAGTGATTGGGCGGGGTCGGGGGCCAACGTCCTGACTTTC
>TRBJ1-2|once|NA|TRBV18
CASSSGENYGYTF
TGTGCCAGCTCATCAGGGGAGAACTATGGCTACACCTTC
>TRBJ2-7|NA|TRBD2|TRBV28
CASSRPGLTRRSLMQYF
TGTGCCAGCAGTCGGCCGGGACTAACGAGGCGATCCTTGATGCAGTACTTC
>TRBJ1-5|NA|NA|TRBV15
CATSRVNSSRQPQHF
TGTGCCACCAGCAGAGTCAACAGTTCACGGCAGCCCCAGCATTTT
>TRBJ1-5|NA|NA|TRBV19
CASSMGRVSNQPQHF
TGTGCCAGTAGTATGGGCAGGGTTAGCAATCAGCCCCAGCATTTT
>TRBJ1-2|few|NA|TRBV24-1
CATRWLGTLYGYTF
TGTGCCACCAGATGGCTTGGGACACTCTATGGCTACACCTTC
>TRBJ2-1|NA|NA|TRBV6-5
CASSYGRRESYEQFF
TGTGCCAGCAGTTACGGTAGGCGGGAAAGTTATGAGCAGTTCTTC
>TRBJ2-7|NA|NA|TRBV30
CAWSVTITYEQYF
TGTGCCTGGAGCGTGACTATCACCTACGAGCAGTACTTC
>TRBJ2-7|NA|TRBD2|TRBV7-6
CASSLLGGGSMYEQYF
TGTGCCAGCAGCTTATTAGGCGGCGGGAGTATGTACGAGCAGTACTTC
>TRBJ2-6|few|TRBD2|TRBV7-9
CASSFSTGGNVLTF
TGTGCCAGCAGCTTTAGTACGGGGGGCAACGTCCTGACTTTC
>TRBJ1-2|NA|NA|TRBV19
CASSIRQSLPYGYTF
TGTGCCAGTAGCATCAGACAGAGTCTGCCCTATGGCTACACCTTC
>TRBJ2-3|once|NA|TRBV9
CASSVGSDDTQYF
TGTGCCAGCAGCGTAGGAAGCGATGATACGCAGTATTTT
>TRBJ1-1|once|TRBD1|TRBV5-1
CASSLGTGYTEAFF
TGCGCCAGCAGCCTGGGGACAGGGTACACTGAAGCTTTCTTT
>TRBJ2-7|NA|TRBD2|TRBV27
CASSRDGLAGYEQYF
TGTGCCAGCAGTAGGGATGGACTAGCGGGGTACGAGCAGTACTTC
>TRBJ1-4|NA|TRBD1|TRBV9
CASSERGQGVEKLFF
TGTGCCAGCAGCGAACGGGGACAGGGTGTTGAAAAACTGTTTTTT
>TRBJ1-2|NA|TRBD1|TRBV11-2
CASSSHQPGTGGNYGYTF
TGTGCCAGCAGCTCCCACCAACCCGGGACAGGGGGAAACTATGGCTACACCTTC
>TRBJ2-6|NA|NA|TRBV6-2/TRBV6-3
CASSLGTGGANVLTF
TGTGCCAGCAGTCTTGGGACTGGCGGGGCCAACGTCCTGACTTTC
>TRBJ1-2|NA|NA|TRBV19
CASSTGDYGYTF
TGTGCCAGTAGCACAGGAGACTATGGCTACACCTTC
>TRBJ1-4|NA|NA|TRBV28
CASRSPGGRYEKLFF
TGTGCCAGCAGGAGCCCGGGGGGGCGATATGAAAAACTGTTTTTT
>TRBJ1-1|NA|NA|TRBV5-1
CASSFGGELNTEAFF
TGCGCCAGCAGCTTCGGGGGGGAATTAAACACTGAAGCTTTCTTT
>TRBJ1-5|once|NA|TRBV7-2
CASSLETGNQPQHF
TGTGCCAGCAGCTTAGAAACCGGGAATCAGCCCCAGCATTTT
>TRBJ2-1|NA|TRBD2|TRBV27
CASSPTGGGTSYNEQFF
TGTGCCAGCAGTCCAACCGGGGGGGGGACCTCCTACAATGAGCAGTTCTTC